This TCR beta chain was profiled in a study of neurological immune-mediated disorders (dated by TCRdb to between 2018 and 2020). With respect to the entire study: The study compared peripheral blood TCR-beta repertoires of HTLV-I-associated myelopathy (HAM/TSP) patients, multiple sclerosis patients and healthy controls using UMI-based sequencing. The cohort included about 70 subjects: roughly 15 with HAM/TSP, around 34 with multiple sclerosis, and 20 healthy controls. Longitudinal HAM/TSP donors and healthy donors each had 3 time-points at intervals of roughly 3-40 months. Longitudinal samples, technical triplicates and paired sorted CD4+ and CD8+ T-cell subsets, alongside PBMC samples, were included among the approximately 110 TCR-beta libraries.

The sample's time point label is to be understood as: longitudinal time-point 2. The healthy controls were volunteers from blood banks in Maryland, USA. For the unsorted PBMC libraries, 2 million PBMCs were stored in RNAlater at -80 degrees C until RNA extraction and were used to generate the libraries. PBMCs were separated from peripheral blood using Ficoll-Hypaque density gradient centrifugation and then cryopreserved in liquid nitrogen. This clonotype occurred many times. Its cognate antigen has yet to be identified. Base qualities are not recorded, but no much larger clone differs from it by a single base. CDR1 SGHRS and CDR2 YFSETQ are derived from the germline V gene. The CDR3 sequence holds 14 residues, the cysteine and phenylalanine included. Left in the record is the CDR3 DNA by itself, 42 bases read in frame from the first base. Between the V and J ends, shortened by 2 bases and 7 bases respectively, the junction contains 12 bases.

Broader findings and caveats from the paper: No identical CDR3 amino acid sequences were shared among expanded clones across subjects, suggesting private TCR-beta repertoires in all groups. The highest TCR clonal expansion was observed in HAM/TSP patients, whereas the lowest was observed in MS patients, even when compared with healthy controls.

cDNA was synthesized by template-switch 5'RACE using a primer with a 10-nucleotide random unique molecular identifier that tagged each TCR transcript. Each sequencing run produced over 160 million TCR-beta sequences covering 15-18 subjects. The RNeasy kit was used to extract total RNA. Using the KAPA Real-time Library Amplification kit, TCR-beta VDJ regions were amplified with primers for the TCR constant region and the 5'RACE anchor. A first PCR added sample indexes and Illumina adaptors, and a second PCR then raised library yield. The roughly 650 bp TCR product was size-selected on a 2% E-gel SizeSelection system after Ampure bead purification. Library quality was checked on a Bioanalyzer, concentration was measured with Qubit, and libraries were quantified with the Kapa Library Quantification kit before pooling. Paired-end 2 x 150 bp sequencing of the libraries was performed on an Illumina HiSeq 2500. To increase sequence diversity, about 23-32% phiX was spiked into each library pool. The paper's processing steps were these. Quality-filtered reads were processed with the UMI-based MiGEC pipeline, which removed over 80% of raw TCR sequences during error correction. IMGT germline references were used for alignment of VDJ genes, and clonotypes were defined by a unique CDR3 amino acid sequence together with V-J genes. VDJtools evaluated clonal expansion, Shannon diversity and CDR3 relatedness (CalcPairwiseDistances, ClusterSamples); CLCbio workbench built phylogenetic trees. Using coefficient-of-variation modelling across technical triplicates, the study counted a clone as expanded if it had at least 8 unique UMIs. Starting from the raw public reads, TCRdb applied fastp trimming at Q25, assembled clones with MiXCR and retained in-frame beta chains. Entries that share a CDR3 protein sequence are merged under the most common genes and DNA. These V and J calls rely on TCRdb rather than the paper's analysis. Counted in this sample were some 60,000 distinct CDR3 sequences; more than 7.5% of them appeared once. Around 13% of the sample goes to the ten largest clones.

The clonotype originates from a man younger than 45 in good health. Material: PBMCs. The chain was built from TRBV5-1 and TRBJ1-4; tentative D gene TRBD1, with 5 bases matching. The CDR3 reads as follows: CASSFSRGGEKLFF. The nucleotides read TGCGCCAGCAGCTTCTCGAGGGGTGGTGAAAAACTGTTTTTT.